The clone carrying this T cell receptor (beta chain) was found many times. Its antigen remains unidentified. Described time point: sample taken at primary tumor resection. Donation came from roughly 72 patients with untreated early-stage non-small cell lung cancer. Whole RNA, which was extracted from tumor, nontumor lung tissue or frozen PBMC, was sequenced without any cell sorting. Unique molecular identifiers, one per molecule, were present on every TCR cDNA molecule. TCRdb fed the 5' RACE reads into MiXCR, producing one record per CDR3 protein. The data contain some 39,000 distinct CDR3 sequences, approximately 6.2% of them singletons. Germline V gives CDR1 DFQATT, CDR2 SNEGSKA (reference sequence). The CDR3 runs 8 residues. This sample is part of a study of spatial heterogeneity in lung cancer. Study-level results: At resection, ubiquitous expanded tumor TCRs appeared in blood more than at follow-up.

V and J are TRBV20-1 and TRBJ2-3; D unclear. Sequencing was performed on PBMCs, taken at surgery. The TCR originated in a female donor with early-stage non-small cell lung cancer. The CDR3 region has the DNA TGCAGCACAGATACGCAGTATTTT. This gives the protein CSTDTQYF.